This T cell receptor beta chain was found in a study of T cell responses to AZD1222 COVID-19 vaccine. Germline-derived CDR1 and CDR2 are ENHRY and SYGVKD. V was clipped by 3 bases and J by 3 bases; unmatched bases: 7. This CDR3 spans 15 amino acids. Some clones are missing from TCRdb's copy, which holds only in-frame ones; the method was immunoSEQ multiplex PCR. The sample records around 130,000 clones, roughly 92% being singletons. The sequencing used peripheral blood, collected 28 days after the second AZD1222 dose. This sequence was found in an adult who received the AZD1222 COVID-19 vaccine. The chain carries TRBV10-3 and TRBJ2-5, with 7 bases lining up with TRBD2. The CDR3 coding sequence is TGTGCCATCAGTGACCAGACTAGCAGGAAAGAGACCCAGTACTTC. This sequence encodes CAISDQTSRKETQYF.